This T cell receptor beta chain was identified in a study of blood T cell repertoires in COVID-19. Whole-study context: PBMCs, B-cell-depleted T cells, or T cells were the source of the cDNA or gDNA that made up the material.

Source study methods: The assay estimated nucleated cells by amplifying reference gene primers. The method was immunoSEQ multiplex PCR; TCRdb's version includes in-frame clones alone and lacks a portion of them. The V and J calls and clone size are taken from that table; D and trimming were inferred from the DNA. Of hundreds of thousands of clones in the sample, roughly four fifths were seen once. This CDR3 comprises 10 residues. V was cut by 3 bases and J by 3 bases, with 2 bases left in between. The germline gives CDR1 SQVTM, CDR2 ANQGSEA. One Seattle source followed patients from active infection through their disease course.

This sequence was found in a woman older than 75 with COVID-19, enrolled during active disease. This chain connects TRBV29-1 to TRBJ1-2; the D is unclear. Sequenced sample: peripheral blood. The CDR3 nucleotides are TGCAGCGTTGACGACTATGGCTACACCTTC. Protein sequence: CSVDDYGYTF.